This T cell receptor (beta chain) appears in the sequencing data of a study of neoadjuvant nivolumab and ipilimumab in lung cancer (dated by TCRdb to 2020 to 2022). With respect to the entire study: Intravenous nivolumab was dosed at 3 mg/kg on days 1, 15 and 29, and in the combination arm ipilimumab 1 mg/kg was added on day 1 only. The primary endpoint of the trial was the rate of major pathologic response (MPR) in the intention-to-treat population of each study arm. TCR repertoires in pretherapy (baseline) peripheral blood were compared with TCR repertoires in tumors resected at surgery after neoadjuvant immune checkpoint blockade. Seven patients had matched pretherapy and resected tumor pairs analyzed, with four treated with nivolumab and three with nivolumab plus ipilimumab. The trial treated 44 patients with operable NSCLC: about 23 were randomized to nivolumab monotherapy and approximately 20 to nivolumab plus ipilimumab.

The germline V gene gives CDR1 as SGHTA and CDR2 as FQGTGA. At the junction V is shortened by 1 base and J by 5 bases, with 15 bases in between. Including cysteine and phenylalanine, the CDR3 has 15 amino acids. Only the CDR3 DNA stays, 45 bases, in frame from base 1. The study at large found these results: From pretherapy to surgery, tumor T-cell richness and clonality went up in three of three dual-therapy tumors, versus only two of four nivolumab-treated tumors. No significant correlation was found between TCR clonality and pathologic tumor regression, and only one major-pathologic-response sample was available for the clonality analysis. Richness in tumors resected after neoadjuvant therapy showed a positive correlation with pretherapy blood TCR richness (Spearman R ~ 0.82). A small number of samples was subjected to TCR sequencing. Resected tumors had greater TCR richness and clonality than tumor-adjacent uninvolved lung, and increases were observed in more dual-therapy-treated tumors.

The library came from the immunoSEQ multiplex PCR assay. Per the authors' processing: Repertoires were summarized by richness and clonality, and significantly expanded and contracted clones were identified between pre- and post-therapy samples. TCRdb provides this immuneACCESS table in a form limited to in-frame rearrangements. Some clones are lacking; in checked studies, under half of them reflect an unresolved V gene, and why the rest are absent is not known. V and J calls and clone size are given by that table; D and trimming were obtained from the DNA. The sample yields 40,000 or so clones; nearly 90% were counted once. Approximately 3.5% of the sample lies in the top ten. On this clone: The antigen this receptor binds is unknown. It has no much larger one-base neighbor in the sample; base qualities were not kept.

This sample's time point label indicates: pretherapy, before neoadjuvant immune checkpoint inhibitors. Samples were obtained from the phase 2 randomized NEOSTAR trial, in which neoadjuvant nivolumab or nivolumab plus ipilimumab followed by surgery was tested in operable NSCLC. The chain was built from TRBV7-3 and TRBJ2-7, and possibly TRBD1, on 6 matching bases. Sequencing was performed on peripheral blood, taken before neoadjuvant nivolumab, alone or with ipilimumab. The sequence was obtained from an adult with non-small cell lung cancer. This receptor has the CDR3 CASSLIGQGNHEQYF. The DNA sequence is given as TGTGCCAGCAGCTTAATTGGGCAGGGGAACCACGAGCAGTACTTC. The reference TRBV7-3 and TRBJ2-7 proteins fill in what lies around the CDR3, so the full variable domain reads GAGVSQTPSNKVTEKGKYVELRCDPISGHTALYWYRQSLGQGPEFLIYFQGTGAADDSGLPNDRFFAVRPEGSVSTLKIQRTERGDSAVYLCASSLIGQGNHEQYFGPGTRLTVT.